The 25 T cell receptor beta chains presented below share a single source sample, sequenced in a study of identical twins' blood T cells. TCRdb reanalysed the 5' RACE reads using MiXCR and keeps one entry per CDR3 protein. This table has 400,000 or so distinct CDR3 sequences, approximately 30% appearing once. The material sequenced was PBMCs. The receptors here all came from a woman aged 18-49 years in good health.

CDR3 nucleotide sequence: TGTGCCAGCAGTTCCTCTCGACAGGGATCCTACGAGCAGTACTTC. The encoded protein is CASSSSRQGSYEQYF. The rearrangement joins TRBV25-1 to TRBJ2-7; 7 nucleotides match TRBD1. The germline CDR1 and CDR2 sequences are MGHDK and SYGVNS. This CDR3 comprises 15 residues. V lost 5 bases to trimming and J lost 1 base; unmatched junction nucleotides: 8.

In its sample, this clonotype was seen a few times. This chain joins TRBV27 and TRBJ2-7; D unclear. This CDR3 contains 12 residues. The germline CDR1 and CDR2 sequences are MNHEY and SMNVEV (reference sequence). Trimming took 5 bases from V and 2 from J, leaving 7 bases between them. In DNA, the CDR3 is TGTGCCAGCAGTACGGGCCCCTACGAGCAGTACTTC. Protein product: CASSTGPYEQYF.

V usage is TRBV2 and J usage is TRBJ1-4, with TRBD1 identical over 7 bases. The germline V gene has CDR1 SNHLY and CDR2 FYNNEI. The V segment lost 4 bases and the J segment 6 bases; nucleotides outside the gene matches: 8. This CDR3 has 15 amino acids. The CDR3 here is CASSVQGLADEKLFF. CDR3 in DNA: TGTGCCAGCAGTGTACAGGGGCTAGCTGATGAAAAACTGTTTTTT. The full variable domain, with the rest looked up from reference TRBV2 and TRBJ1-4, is EPEVTQTPSHQVTQMGQEVILRCVPISNHLYFYWYRQILGQKVEFLVSFYNNEISEKSEIFDDQFSVERPDGSNFTLKIRSTKLEDSAMYFCASSVQGLADEKLFFGSGTQLSVL.

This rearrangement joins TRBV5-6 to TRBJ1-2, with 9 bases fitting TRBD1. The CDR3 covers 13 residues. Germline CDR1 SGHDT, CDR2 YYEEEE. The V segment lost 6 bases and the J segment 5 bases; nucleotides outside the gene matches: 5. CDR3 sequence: CASIWGTGYGYTF. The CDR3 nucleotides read TGTGCCAGCATCTGGGGGACAGGGTATGGCTACACCTTC.

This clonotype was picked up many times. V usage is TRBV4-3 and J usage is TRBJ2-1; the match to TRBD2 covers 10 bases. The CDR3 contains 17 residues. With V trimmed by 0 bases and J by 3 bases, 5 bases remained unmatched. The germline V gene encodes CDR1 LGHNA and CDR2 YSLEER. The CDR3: CASSQDGLAENYNEQFF. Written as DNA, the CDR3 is TGCGCCAGCAGCCAAGATGGACTAGCGGAAAACTACAATGAGCAGTTCTTC.

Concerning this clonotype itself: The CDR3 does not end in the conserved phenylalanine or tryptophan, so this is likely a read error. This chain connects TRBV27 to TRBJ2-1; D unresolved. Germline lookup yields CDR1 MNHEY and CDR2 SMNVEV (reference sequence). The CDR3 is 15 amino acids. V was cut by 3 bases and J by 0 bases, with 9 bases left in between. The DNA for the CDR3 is TGTGCCAGCAGTTTGATGGCCCCCTCCTACAATGAGCAGTTCTTA. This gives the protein CASSLMAPSYNEQFL.

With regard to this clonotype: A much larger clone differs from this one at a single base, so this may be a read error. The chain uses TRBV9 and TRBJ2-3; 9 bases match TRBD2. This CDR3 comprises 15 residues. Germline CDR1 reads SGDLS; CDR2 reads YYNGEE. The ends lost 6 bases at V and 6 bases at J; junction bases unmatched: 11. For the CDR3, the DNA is TGTGCCAGCATCGACGGACTAGCGAATTGGGATACGCAGTATTTT. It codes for CASIDGLANWDTQYF. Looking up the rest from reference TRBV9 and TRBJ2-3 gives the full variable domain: DSGVTQTPKHLITATGQRVTLRCSPRSGDLSVYWYQQSLDQGLQFLIQYYNGEERAKGNILERFSAQQFPDLHSELNLSSLELGDSALYFCASIDGLANWDTQYFGPGTRLTVL.

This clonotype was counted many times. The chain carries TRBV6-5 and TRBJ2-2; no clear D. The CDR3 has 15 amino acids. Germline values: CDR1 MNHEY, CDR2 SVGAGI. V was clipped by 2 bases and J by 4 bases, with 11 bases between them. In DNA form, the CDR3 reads TGTGCCAGCAGTTACGTTACACCCGCCACCGGGGAGCTGTTTTTT. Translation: CASSYVTPATGELFF.

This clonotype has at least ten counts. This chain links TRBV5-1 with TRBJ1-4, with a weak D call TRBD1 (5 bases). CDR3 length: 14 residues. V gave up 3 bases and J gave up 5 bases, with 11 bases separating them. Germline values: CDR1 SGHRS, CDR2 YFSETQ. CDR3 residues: CASSSGRRNEKLFF. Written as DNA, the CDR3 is TGCGCCAGCAGCTCGGGACGGAGAAATGAAAAACTGTTTTTT.

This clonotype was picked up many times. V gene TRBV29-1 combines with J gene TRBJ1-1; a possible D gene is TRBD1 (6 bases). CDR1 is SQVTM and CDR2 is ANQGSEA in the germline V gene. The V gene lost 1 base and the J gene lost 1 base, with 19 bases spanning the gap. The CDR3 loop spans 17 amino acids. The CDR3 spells CSVEGVIQGMGNTEAFF. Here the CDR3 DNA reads TGCAGCGTTGAAGGGGTAATTCAGGGGATGGGGAACACTGAAGCTTTCTTT.

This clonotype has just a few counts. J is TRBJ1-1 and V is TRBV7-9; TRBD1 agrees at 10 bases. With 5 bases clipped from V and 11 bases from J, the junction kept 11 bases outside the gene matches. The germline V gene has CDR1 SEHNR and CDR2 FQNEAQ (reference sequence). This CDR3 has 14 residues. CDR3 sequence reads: CASSVSDRGLNAFF. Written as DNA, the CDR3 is TGTGCCAGCAGCGTTTCTGACAGGGGGCTTAACGCTTTCTTT.

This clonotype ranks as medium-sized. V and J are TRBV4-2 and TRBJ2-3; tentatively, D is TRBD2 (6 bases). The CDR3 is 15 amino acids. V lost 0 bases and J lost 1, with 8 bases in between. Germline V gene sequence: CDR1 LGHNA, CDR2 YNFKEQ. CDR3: CASSQDRGGTDTQYF. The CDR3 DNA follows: TGTGCCAGCAGCCAAGATCGCGGGGGCACAGATACGCAGTATTTT.

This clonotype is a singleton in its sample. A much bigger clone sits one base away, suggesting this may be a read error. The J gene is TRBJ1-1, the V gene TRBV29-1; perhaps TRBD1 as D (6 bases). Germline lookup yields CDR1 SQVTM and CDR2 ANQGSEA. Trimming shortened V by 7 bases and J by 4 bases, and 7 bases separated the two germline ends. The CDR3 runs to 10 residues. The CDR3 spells CSGQATEAFF. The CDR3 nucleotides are TGCAGCGGACAGGCCACTGAAGCTTTCTTT.

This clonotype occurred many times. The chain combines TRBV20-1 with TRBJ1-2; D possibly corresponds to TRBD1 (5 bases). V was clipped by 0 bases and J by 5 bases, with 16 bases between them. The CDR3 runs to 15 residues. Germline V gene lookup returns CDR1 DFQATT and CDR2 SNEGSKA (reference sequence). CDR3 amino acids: CSARDLGRVDYGYTF. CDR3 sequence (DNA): TGCAGTGCTAGAGATCTGGGCAGGGTTGATTATGGCTACACCTTC.

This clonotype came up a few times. DNA for the CDR3: TGCGCCAGCAGCCAAGAAATGAACACTGAAGCTTTCTTT. Residues: CASSQEMNTEAFF. This chain connects TRBV4-1 to TRBJ1-1; D uncertain. CDR1 MGHRA and CDR2 YSYEKL come from the germline V gene. This CDR3 spans 13 amino acids. V was clipped by 0 bases and J by 0 bases, with 2 bases between them.

The CDR3, as DNA: TGTGCCAGCAGTGACCCCCGGGGACACTTCTACGAGCAGTACTTC. Protein: CASSDPRGHFYEQYF. The chain couples TRBV25-1 to TRBJ2-7; possible D gene TRBD1, 6 bases. CDR3 length equals 15 residues. With 3 bases removed from V and 3 bases from J, the gap between germline ends came to 15 bases. The germline V gene has CDR1 MGHDK and CDR2 SYGVNS.

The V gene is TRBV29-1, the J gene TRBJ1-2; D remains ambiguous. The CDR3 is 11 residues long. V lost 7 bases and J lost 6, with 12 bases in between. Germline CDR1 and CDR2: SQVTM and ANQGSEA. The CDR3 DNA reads TGCAGCGATAGCCGGGCCAATGGCTACACCTTC. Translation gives CSDSRANGYTF. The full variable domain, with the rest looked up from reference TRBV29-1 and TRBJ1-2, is SAVISQKPSRDICQRGTSLTIQCQVDSQVTMMFWYRQQPGQSLTLIATANQGSEATYESGFVIDKFPISRPNLTFSTLTVSNMSPEDSSIYLCSDSRANGYTFGSGTRLTVV.

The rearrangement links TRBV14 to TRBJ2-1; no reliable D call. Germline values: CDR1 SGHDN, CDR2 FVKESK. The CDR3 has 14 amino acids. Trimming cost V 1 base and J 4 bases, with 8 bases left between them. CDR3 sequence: CASSQGGRYNEQFF. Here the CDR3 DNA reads TGTGCCAGCAGCCAAGGGGGAAGATACAATGAGCAGTTCTTC.

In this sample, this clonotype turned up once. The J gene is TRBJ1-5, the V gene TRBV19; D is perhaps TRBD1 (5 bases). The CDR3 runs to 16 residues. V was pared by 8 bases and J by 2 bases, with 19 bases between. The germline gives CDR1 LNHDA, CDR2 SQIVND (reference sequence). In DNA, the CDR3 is TGTGCCAGTCATGGAGGGCAGGGACTTGGCAATCAGCCCCAGCATTTT. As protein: CASHGGQGLGNQPQHF. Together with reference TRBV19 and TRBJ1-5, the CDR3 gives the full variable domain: DGGITQSPKYLFRKEGQNVTLSCEQNLNHDAMYWYRQDPGQGLRLIYYSQIVNDFQKGDIAEGYSVSREKKESFPLTVTSAQKNPTAFYLCASHGGQGLGNQPQHFGDGTRLSIL.

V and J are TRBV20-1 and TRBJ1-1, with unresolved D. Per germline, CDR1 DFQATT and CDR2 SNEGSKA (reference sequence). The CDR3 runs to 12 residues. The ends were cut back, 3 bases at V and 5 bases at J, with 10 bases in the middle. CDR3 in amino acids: CSASPLRTEAFF. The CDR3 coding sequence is TGCAGTGCTAGCCCGCTCAGGACTGAAGCTTTCTTT.

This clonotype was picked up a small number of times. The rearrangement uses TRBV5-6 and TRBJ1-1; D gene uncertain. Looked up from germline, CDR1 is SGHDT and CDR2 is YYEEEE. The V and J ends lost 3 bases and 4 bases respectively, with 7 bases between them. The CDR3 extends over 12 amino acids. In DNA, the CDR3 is TGTGCCAGCAGCTGGACCGGCACTGAAGCTTTCTTT. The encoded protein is CASSWTGTEAFF.

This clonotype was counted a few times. Written as DNA, the CDR3 is TGTGCCAGCAGCTTAAGCGCGGGCCCGGGTCACAATGAGCAGTTCTTC. Translating it yields CASSLSAGPGHNEQFF. The chain couples TRBV11-2 to TRBJ2-1; weak D call: TRBD2 (5 bases). The CDR3 spans 16 residues. Germline CDR1 is SGHAT and CDR2 is FQNNGV. With 2 bases removed from V and 5 bases from J, the gap between germline ends came to 16 bases.

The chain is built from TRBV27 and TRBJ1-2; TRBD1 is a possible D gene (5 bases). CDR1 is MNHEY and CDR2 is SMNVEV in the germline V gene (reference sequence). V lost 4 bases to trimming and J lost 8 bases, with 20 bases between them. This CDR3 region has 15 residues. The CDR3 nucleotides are TGTGCCAGCAGTTACCGGGACGGAACCTATGACGGCTACACCTTC. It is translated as CASSYRDGTYDGYTF.

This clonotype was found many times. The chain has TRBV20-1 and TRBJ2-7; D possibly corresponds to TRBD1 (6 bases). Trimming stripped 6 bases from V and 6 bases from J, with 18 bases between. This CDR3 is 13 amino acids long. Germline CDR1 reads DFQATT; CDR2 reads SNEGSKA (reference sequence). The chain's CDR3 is CSAPLGGNGEQYF. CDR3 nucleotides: TGCAGTGCCCCTCTAGGGGGTAATGGCGAGCAGTACTTC.

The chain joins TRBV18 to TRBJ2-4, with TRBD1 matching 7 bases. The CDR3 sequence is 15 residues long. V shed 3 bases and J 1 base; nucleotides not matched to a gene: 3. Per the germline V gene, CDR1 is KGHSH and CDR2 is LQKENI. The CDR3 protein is CASSPGTVAKNIQYF. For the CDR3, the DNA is TGTGCCAGCTCACCGGGGACAGTCGCCAAAAACATTCAGTACTTC.